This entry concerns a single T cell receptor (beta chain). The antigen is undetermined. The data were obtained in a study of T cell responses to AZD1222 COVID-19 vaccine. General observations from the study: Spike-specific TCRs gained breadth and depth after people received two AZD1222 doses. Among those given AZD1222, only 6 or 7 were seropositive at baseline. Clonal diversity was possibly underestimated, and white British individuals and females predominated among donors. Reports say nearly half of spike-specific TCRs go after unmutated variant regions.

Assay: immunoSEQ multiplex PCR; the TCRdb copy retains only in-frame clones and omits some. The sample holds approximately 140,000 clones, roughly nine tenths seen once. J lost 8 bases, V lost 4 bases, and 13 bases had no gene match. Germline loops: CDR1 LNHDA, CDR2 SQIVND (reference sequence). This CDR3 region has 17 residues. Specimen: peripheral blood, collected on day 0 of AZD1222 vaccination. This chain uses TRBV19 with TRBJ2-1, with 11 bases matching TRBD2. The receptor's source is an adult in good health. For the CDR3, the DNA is TGTGCCAGTAGTACCAGACTAGCGGGGCTCTATTCAGATGAGCAGTTCTTC. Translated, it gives CASSTRLAGLYSDEQFF. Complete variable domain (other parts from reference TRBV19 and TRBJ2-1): DGGITQSPKYLFRKEGQNVTLSCEQNLNHDAMYWYRQDPGQGLRLIYYSQIVNDFQKGDIAEGYSVSREKKESFPLTVTSAQKNPTAFYLCASSTRLAGLYSDEQFFGPGTRLTVL.